This T cell receptor beta chain originates from a study of regulatory T cells in long-lasting Graves disease. Study-level information: Antithyroid drug intake by newly diagnosed Graves' patients had lasted under 3 months.

HTBI primers from iRepertoire and Arm-PCR of CDR3 regions yielded the TCR beta libraries. Each CDR3 protein gets one entry after TCRdb re-called the multiplex PCR reads with MiXCR. Seen here are more than 300,000 distinct CDR3 sequences, 15% to 19% observed once, and the top ten hold about 20%. Time point noted: newly diagnosed GD, antithyroid drugs for less than 3 months. Researchers made the TCR library from RNA that was extracted from PBMCs. V was cut by 0 bases and J by 0 bases, with 12 bases left in between. Looked up from germline, CDR1 is SGHTA and CDR2 is FQGNSA. The CDR3 sequence is 17 residues long. There are many counts of this clonotype.

The rearrangement links TRBV7-2 to TRBJ2-4; D may be TRBD1 or TRBD2 (5 bases each). This TCR came from a female donor with Graves disease. This sample comprised peripheral blood mononuclear cells (PBMCs), obtained at new diagnosis, from a patient treated with antithyroid drugs. CDR3 sequence: CASSLAGDQVAKNIQYF. CDR3 DNA: TGTGCCAGCAGCTTAGCGGGGGACCAAGTAGCCAAAAACATTCAGTACTTC.